Below, 7 T cell receptor beta chains from the same sample are listed, as sequenced in a study of response to subunit inactivated influenza vaccine. Using its own MiXCR run on the RT-PCR reads, TCRdb lists one record per CDR3 protein. There are a few hundred thousand distinct CDR3 sequences in the sample; around 15% occur only once, and roughly 11% lies in the top ten. Here the sequenced sample was PBMCs from blood, taken roughly 12 days after vaccination. The receptor source for this set is a man in his fifties or sixties who received an inactivated influenza vaccine.

This clonotype has a handful of counts. The CDR3 bases are TGCAGTGCTAGAGGGCCCTTACTAGCGTCGTCGGGCACCGGGGAGCTGTTTTTT. This gives the protein CSARGPLLASSGTGELFF. The chain joins TRBV20-1 to TRBJ2-2, with 7 bases fitting TRBD2. The CDR3 length is 18 residues. CDR1 DFQATT and CDR2 SNEGSKA come from the germline V gene (reference sequence). J was trimmed by 4 bases and V by 1 base; bases with no gene match: 15.

In this sample, this clonotype turned up many times. The chain joins TRBV28 to TRBJ2-7; D remains ambiguous. CDR3 length: 15 amino acids. CDR1 and CDR2 from the germline V gene are MDHEN and SYDVKM. Deletions cut 2 bases from V and 4 bases from J, with 15 bases between. CDR3 sequence (DNA): TGTGCCAGCAGTTTAGGGGAAGGGATTGCGTACGAGCAGTACTTC. The encoded protein is CASSLGEGIAYEQYF.

This clonotype was found a few times. This chain links TRBV5-5 with TRBJ2-2; perhaps TRBD2 as D (5 bases). Trimming cost V 2 bases and J 8 bases, with 10 bases left between them. CDR1 is SGHKS, CDR2 YYEKEE, per germline (reference sequence). CDR3 length: 13 amino acids. CDR3: CASSLLVFGELFF. The CDR3 DNA reads as TGTGCCAGCAGCTTACTAGTCTTTGGGGAGCTGTTTTTT.

This clonotype was seen more than once but under ten times. The chain joins TRBV4-1 to TRBJ1-5, with unresolved D. V was clipped by 2 bases and J by 0 bases, with 8 bases between them. The CDR3 has 15 amino acids. Germline-derived CDR1 and CDR2 are MGHRA and YSYEKL. The CDR3 nucleotides are TGCGCCAGCAGCCAACGTACATTTAGCAATCAGCCCCAGCATTTT. Protein: CASSQRTFSNQPQHF.

The J gene is TRBJ2-2, the V gene TRBV2; TRBD1 might be the D (6 bases). CDR3 length: 14 amino acids. Germline V gives CDR1 SNHLY, CDR2 FYNNEI. The V end lost 10 bases, the J end lost 1 base, and 13 bases lay between the germline ends. The CDR3 coding sequence is TGTGCCATCCTGGACAGAAAGAACACCGGGGAGCTGTTTTTT. Amino acids: CAILDRKNTGELFF.

In its sample, this clonotype was seen many times. The chain uses TRBV15 and TRBJ2-7, with TRBD1 matching over 11 bases. V lost 2 bases and J lost 5; bases outside the gene matches: 8. The CDR3 covers 16 residues. The germline gives CDR1 LNHNV, CDR2 YYDKDF (reference sequence). The CDR3: CATSRQKGQGANEQYF. In DNA, the CDR3 is TGTGCCACCAGCAGACAAAAAGGACAGGGGGCAAACGAGCAGTACTTC.

This clonotype was seen at least ten times. The chain couples TRBV7-2 to TRBJ1-6, with 8 positions matching TRBD1. CDR3 length equals 16 residues. J gave up 6 bases and V 5 bases, and 9 bases lay outside the gene matches. Germline CDR1 is SGHTA and CDR2 is FQGNSA. CDR3 coding DNA: TGTGCCAGCAGCCTACGGACAGGGAAAGTTAATTCACCCCTCCACTTT. Translating it yields CASSLRTGKVNSPLHF.